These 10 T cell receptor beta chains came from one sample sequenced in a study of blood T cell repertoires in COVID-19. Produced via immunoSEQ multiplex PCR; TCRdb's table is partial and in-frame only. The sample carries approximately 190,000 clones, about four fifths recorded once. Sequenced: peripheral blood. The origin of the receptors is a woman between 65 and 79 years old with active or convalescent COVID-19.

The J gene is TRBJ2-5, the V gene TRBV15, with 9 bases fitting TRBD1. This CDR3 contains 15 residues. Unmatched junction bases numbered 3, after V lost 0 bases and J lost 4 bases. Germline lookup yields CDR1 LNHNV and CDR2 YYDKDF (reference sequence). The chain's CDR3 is CATSREDRGPETQYF. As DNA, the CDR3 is TGTGCCACCAGCAGAGAGGACAGGGGACCAGAGACCCAGTACTTC.

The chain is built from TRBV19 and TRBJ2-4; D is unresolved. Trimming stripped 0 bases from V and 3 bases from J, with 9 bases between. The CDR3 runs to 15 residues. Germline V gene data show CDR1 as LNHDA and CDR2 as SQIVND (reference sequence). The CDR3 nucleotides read TGTGCCAGTAGTATAGATCACACCCTCAAAAACATTCAGTACTTC. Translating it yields CASSIDHTLKNIQYF.

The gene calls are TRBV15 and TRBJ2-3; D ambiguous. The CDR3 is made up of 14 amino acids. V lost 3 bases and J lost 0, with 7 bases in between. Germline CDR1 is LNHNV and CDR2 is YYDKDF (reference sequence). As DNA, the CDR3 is TGTGCCACCAGCAGCGGGTTAAGCACAGATACGCAGTATTTT. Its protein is CATSSGLSTDTQYF.

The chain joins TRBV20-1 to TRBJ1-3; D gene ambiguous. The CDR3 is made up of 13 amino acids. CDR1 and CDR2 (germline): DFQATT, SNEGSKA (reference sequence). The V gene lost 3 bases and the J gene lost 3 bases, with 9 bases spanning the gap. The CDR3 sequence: CSASTGSGNTIYF. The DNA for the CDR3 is TGCAGTGCTAGTACGGGGAGTGGAAACACCATATATTTT.

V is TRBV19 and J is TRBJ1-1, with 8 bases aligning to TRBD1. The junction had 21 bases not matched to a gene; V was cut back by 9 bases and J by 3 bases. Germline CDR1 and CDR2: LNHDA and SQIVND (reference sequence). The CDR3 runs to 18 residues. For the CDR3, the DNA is TGTGCCAGCCCTCAATGGAGGGGACAGGACGTTCTCGACACTGAAGCTTTCTTT. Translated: CASPQWRGQDVLDTEAFF.

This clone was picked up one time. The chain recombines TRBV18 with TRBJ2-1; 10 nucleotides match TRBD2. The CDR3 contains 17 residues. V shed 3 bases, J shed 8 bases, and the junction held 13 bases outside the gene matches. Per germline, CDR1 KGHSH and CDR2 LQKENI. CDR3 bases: TGTGCCAGCTCACCCCGGTCTAGCGGGAGTTATATAGATGAGCAGTTCTTC. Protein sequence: CASSPRSSGSYIDEQFF. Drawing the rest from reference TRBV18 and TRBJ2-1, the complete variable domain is NAGVMQNPRHLVRRRGQEARLRCSPMKGHSHVYWYRQLPEEGLKFMVYLQKENIIDESGMPKERFSAEFPKEGPSILRIQQVVRGDSAAYFCASSPRSSGSYIDEQFFGPGTRLTVL.

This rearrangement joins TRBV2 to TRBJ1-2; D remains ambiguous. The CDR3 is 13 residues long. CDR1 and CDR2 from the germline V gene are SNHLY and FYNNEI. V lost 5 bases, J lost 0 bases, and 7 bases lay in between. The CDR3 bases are TGTGCCAGCAGTCAAGGGCCTAACTATGGCTACACCTTC. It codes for CASSQGPNYGYTF.

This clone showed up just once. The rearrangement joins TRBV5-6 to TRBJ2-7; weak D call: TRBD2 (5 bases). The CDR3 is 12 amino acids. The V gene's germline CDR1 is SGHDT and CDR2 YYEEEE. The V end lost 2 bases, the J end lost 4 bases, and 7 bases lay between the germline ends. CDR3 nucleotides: TGTGCCAGCAGCTTTAAGCGGTACGAGCAGTACTTC. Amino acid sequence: CASSFKRYEQYF.

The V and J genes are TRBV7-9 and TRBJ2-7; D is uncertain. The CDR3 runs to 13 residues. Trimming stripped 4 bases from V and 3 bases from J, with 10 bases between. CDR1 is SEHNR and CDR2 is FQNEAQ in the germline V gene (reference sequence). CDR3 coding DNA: TGTGCCAGCAGCTCCAATCGAGGCTACGAGCAGTACTTC. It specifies CASSSNRGYEQYF.

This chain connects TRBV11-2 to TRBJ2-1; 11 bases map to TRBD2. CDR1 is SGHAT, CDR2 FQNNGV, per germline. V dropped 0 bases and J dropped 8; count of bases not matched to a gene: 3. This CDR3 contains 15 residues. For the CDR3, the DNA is TGTGCCAGCAGCTTAGATTCTAGCGGGAGGTATGAGCAGTTCTTC. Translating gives CASSLDSSGRYEQFF.